This is a list of T cell receptor beta chains from one sample in a study of blood T cell repertoires in COVID-19. Some clones are missing from TCRdb's copy, which holds only in-frame ones; the method was immunoSEQ multiplex PCR. The sample lists roughly 250,000 clones, about 87% occurring once. The sample taken for sequencing was PBMCs or T cells enriched from blood (not recorded which). Receptors were obtained from a woman in her 30s with acute COVID-19. Both conserved end residues are part of each CDR3. D genes are given only for firm matches. The size entry is marked missing in some rows and otherwise reads once, few, many or a size class.

NA	TRBJ1-2	NA	TRBV5-1	CASSPNVVGYNYGYTF	TGCGCCAGCAGCCCGAACGTGGTCGGTTATAACTATGGCTACACCTTC
TRBD2	TRBJ2-2	NA	TRBV11-2	CASSLEGVAGAGELFF	TGTGCCAGCAGCTTAGAAGGGGTAGCGGGGGCCGGGGAGCTGTTTTTT
NA	TRBJ1-1	once	TRBV10-3	CAISESGQGLVRSFTEAFF	TGTGCCATCAGTGAGTCGGGCCAGGGGCTAGTAAGGAGTTTCACTGAAGCTTTCTTT
NA	TRBJ2-3	NA	TRBV2	CASSPSTDTQYF	TGTGCCAGCAGTCCCTCCACAGATACGCAGTATTTT
TRBD2	TRBJ2-2	once	TRBV4-1	CASADLAGGGMNTGELFF	TGCGCCAGCGCCGATCTAGCGGGGGGCGGGATGAACACCGGGGAGCTGTTTTTT
TRBD1	TRBJ1-2	NA	TRBV4-1	CASSQEQGEYGYTF	TGCGCCAGCAGCCAAGAACAGGGGGAGTATGGCTACACCTTC
TRBD1	TRBJ2-7	NA	TRBV28	CASSSSGTGYEQYF	TGTGCCAGCAGTTCATCCGGGACAGGCTACGAGCAGTACTTC
NA	TRBJ2-2	NA	TRBV27	CASSFLPGELFF	TGTGCCAGCAGTTTTCTCCCCGGGGAGCTGTTTTTT
TRBD1	TRBJ1-5	NA	TRBV19	CASSPPGRQGGQPQHF	TGTGCCAGTAGTCCTCCTGGCAGACAGGGGGGACAGCCCCAGCATTTT
NA	TRBJ1-6	NA	TRBV6-4	CASSNQDNSPLHF	TGTGCCAGCAGTAATCAGGATAATTCACCCCTCCACTTT
NA	TRBJ2-1	NA	TRBV27	CASSLDSPRGEQFF	TGTGCCAGCAGTTTGGACAGCCCGAGGGGTGAGCAGTTCTTC
NA	TRBJ1-2	once	TRBV5-1	CASSPHREGNYGYTF	TGCGCCAGCAGCCCACACAGGGAAGGTAACTATGGCTACACCTTC
TRBD1	TRBJ1-3	NA	TRBV18	CASSPLPGQAGNTIYF	TGTGCCAGCTCACCGCTTCCGGGACAGGCTGGAAACACCATATATTTT
TRBD2	TRBJ2-3	NA	TRBV29-1	CSVPLAGGPDTQYF	TGCAGCGTTCCCCTAGCGGGGGGGCCAGATACGCAGTATTTT
NA	TRBJ2-4	once	TRBV9	CASSDRPGEAKNIQYF	TGTGCCAGCAGCGACAGACCAGGGGAGGCCAAAAACATTCAGTACTTC
NA	TRBJ1-5	NA	TRBV4-3	CASSQDRGQPQHF	TGCGCCAGCAGCCAAGATCGGGGTCAGCCCCAGCATTTT
TRBD2	TRBJ2-1	NA	TRBV19	CASSPTSGGYNEQFF	TGTGCCAGTAGTCCAACTAGCGGGGGGTACAATGAGCAGTTCTTC
NA	TRBJ1-4	NA	TRBV20-1	CSASLFGEKLFF	TGCAGTGCTAGTCTGTTTGGCGAAAAACTGTTTTTT